Below, 2 T cell receptor beta chains from the same sample are listed, as sequenced in a study of CD8 T cells in ankylosing spondylitis. TCRdb analysed the 5' RACE reads with MiXCR anew, one entry per CDR3 protein. The table lists some 29,000 distinct CDR3 sequences, about 7% of them singletons. Sequenced input: blood, either unsorted or a sorted T cell fraction (not recorded which). These receptors were taken from a male donor with ankylosing spondylitis or in good health (not recorded which).

This clonotype was counted at least ten times. V and J are TRBV7-3 and TRBJ2-5; D is uncertain. The CDR3 has 13 amino acids. V lost 0 bases, J lost 3 bases, and 5 bases lay in between. Germline CDR1 is SGHTA and CDR2 is FQGTGA. This chain's CDR3 is CASSLTREETQYF. The CDR3 DNA sequence: TGTGCCAGCAGCTTAACCCGGGAAGAGACCCAGTACTTC.

The chain joins TRBV29-1 to TRBJ1-3; D unclear. Trimming removed 3 bases from V and 4 bases from J, with 13 bases in between. In germline, CDR1 is SQVTM, CDR2 ANQGSEA. CDR3 length: 14 residues. Written as DNA, the CDR3 is TGCAGCGTTGACGGCGGGTCCAGAGGAAACACCATATATTTT. Its protein is CSVDGGSRGNTIYF.